Listed below are T cell receptor beta chains from one sample, sequenced in a study of T cell clones after liver transplantation. Libraries were prepared by immunoSEQ multiplex PCR; TCRdb keeps only in-frame clonotypes and omits some of them. The sample holds about 25,000 clones, about three quarters seen once. This sample comprised CD4+ T cells from blood, obtained before liver transplant. These receptors were obtained from a human donor who received a liver transplant. The conserved cysteine and the conserved F or W are not part of the CDR3 here.

v_gene,j_gene,CDR3aa
TRBV19,TRBJ2-5,ASRVTGGRETQY
TRBV27,TRBJ2-1,ASSLLTSGSGNEQF
TRBV6-1,TRBJ1-1,ASSADRGGTEAF
TRBV19,TRBJ2-2,ASSSGDFFAGELF
TRBV7-9,TRBJ1-1,ASSLALQGAGSTEAF
TRBV6-5,TRBJ2-3,ASSYGAGGRTDTQY
TRBV10-1,TRBJ2-3,ASNAGGTDTQY
TRBV11-2,TRBJ2-2,ASSLDQDRVRELF
TRBV5-4,TRBJ2-5,ASSTGQRGGEETQY
TRBV7-2,TRBJ1-2,ASSLDSHGYT
TRBV28,TRBJ1-2,ASSPSGGANYGYT
TRBV7-9,TRBJ1-4,ASSLMGSEKLF
TRBV6-1,TRBJ2-5,ASSRQIQETQY
TRBV7-2,TRBJ2-1,ASSLAGRGLKNEQF
TRBV27,TRBJ1-6,ASRREGSGSPLH
TRBV7-7,TRBJ2-1,ASSQTVSDEQF
TRBV7-6,TRBJ2-7,ASSPGTSGLYEQY
TRBV5-1,TRBJ1-2,ASSLVQGSGYT
TRBV28,TRBJ1-2,ASSGGSGYGYT
TRBV7-9,TRBJ1-1,ASSLVGGMTEAF
TRBV18,TRBJ2-1,ASSPRSAGSSYNEQF
TRBV5-1,TRBJ1-6,ASSLVGGSPLH
TRBV11-3,TRBJ2-2,ASSTGGLDTGELF
TRBV11-2,TRBJ2-5,ASSLEGLAGPSTKAQY
TRBV6-1,TRBJ2-1,ASSEGTGYNEQF
TRBV5-1,TRBJ2-3,ASSLNQGGADTQY
TRBV4-2,TRBJ2-2,ASSSRGAIETNTGELF
TRBV28,TRBJ1-1,ASSLPRGGMNTEAF
TRBV10-3,TRBJ1-1,AISESGQGTEAF
TRBV7-9,TRBJ2-7,ASSLGGGGTRGDEQY
TRBV14,TRBJ1-4,ASSHTGTGEKLF
TRBV30,TRBJ1-2,AWSVGIYYGYT
TRBV5-1,TRBJ2-3,ASSFSGGALDTQY
TRBV9,TRBJ2-5,ASSAETQY
TRBV5-1,TRBJ1-2,ASKKGDYGYT
TRBV2,TRBJ2-3,ASNRLAGYPPVDTQY
TRBV5-1,TRBJ1-6,ASSLGTGESRLH
TRBV28,TRBJ1-2,ASSFETPRGYT
TRBV5-1,TRBJ1-2,ASSPGGTGDPYGYT
TRBV5-8,TRBJ2-4,ASSLRAGWDIQY
TRBV6-5,TRBJ2-7,ASSFTSIHYEQY
TRBV7-2,TRBJ2-2,ASSVQGLNTGELF
TRBV15,TRBJ1-4,ATSLGQGRDEKLF
TRBV6-1,TRBJ1-2,ASSDNRVGYT
TRBV4-2,TRBJ2-5,ASSRGALAGNPETQY
TRBV7-6,TRBJ2-5,ASSEKAGYQETQY
TRBV7-6,TRBJ2-3,ASSLLRGASTDTQY
TRBV2,TRBJ1-2,ASGPGQGNYGYT
TRBV18,TRBJ2-1,ASSGLAGGNEQF
TRBV18,TRBJ1-2,ASSPADSSYGYT